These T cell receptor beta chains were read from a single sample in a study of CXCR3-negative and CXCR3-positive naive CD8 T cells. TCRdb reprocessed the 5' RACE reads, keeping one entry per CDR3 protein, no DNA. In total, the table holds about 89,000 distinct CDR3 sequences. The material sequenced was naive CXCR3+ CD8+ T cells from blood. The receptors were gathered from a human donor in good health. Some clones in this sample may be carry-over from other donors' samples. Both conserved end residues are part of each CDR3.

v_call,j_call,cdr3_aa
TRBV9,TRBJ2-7,CASSGGDYEQYF
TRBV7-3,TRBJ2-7,CASSPGTVEPYF
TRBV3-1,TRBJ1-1,CASSQEGREAFF
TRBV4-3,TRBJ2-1,CASSQGGTGIAYNEQFF
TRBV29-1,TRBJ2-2,CSGGTSATGELFF
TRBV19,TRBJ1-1,CASSWGPGTEAFF
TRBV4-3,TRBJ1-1,CASSHTRGNTEAFF
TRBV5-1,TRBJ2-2,CASSGLAGGPVTGELFF
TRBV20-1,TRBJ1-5,CSARDLMPGTDYSNQPQHF
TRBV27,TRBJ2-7,CASLAGDEQYF
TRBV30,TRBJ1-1,CAWSFFKVYTEAFF
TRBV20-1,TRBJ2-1,CSARGTATINEQFF
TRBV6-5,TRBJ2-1,CASSYAQTGSSYNEKFF
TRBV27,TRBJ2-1,CASSLSTGSSYNEQFF
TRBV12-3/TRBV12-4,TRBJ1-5,CASVQHSNQPQHF
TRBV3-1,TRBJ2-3,CASSHGTSTDTQYF
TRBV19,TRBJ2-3,CASRISGGLADTQYF
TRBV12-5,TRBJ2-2,CASGPPGQENTGELFF
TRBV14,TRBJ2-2,CASSPGGELFF